A single sample is the source of the 27 T cell receptor beta chains below, sequenced in a study of cytomegalovirus exposure and HLA in healthy donors. Assay used: immunoSEQ multiplex PCR; TCRdb lists only in-frame clones, some missing. Found here are 150,000 to 160,000 clones, around 84% of them singletons; the top ten hold less than 2.5%. The specimen was PBMCs. The receptors shown here come from a human donor in good health.

V usage is TRBV27 and J usage is TRBJ2-5; weak D call: TRBD2 (5 bases). Germline CDR1 MNHEY, CDR2 SMNVEV (reference sequence). The CDR3 has 15 residues. Between the trimmed V and J ends, which lost 1 base and 2 bases, there was a span of 11 bases. The CDR3 reads CASSLLGVAQETQYF. The CDR3 bases are TGTGCCAGCAGTTTATTGGGAGTGGCACAAGAGACCCAGTACTTC.

In this sample, this clone turned up a few times. This chain connects TRBV6-6 to TRBJ2-1; TRBD2 matches 14 bases. Germline CDR1 reads MNHNY; CDR2 reads SVGAGI (reference sequence). This CDR3 region has 16 residues. Trimming removed 7 bases from V and 6 bases from J; junction bases left unmatched: 8. The CDR3 DNA follows: TGTGCCAGCAAGGGGTCCGGGACTAGCGGGAGCAATGAGCAGTTCTTC. Translating gives CASKGSGTSGSNEQFF.

The chain is built from TRBV5-4 and TRBJ1-2; 8 bases match TRBD1. The CDR3 contains 13 residues. CDR1 and CDR2 (germline): SGHNT, YYREEE (reference sequence). V gave up 4 bases and J gave up 8 bases; unmatched junction bases: 7. The CDR3 DNA follows: TGTGCCAGCAGCCCGTACAGGGGGGCCGGCTACACCTTC. Encoded protein: CASSPYRGAGYTF.

Details on this clone: The junction shows a germline mismatch at one end, possibly a read error. This chain uses TRBV11-2 with TRBJ2-2, with D uncertain. Germline-derived CDR1 and CDR2 are SGHAT and FQNNGV. The CDR3 runs to 15 residues. CDR3 sequence: CASSIDNTNTGELFF. The CDR3 DNA reads TGTGCCAGCAGCATAGACAACACGAACACCGGGGAGCTGTTTTTT. Full variable domain (rest looked up from reference TRBV11-2 and TRBJ2-2): EAGVAQSPRYKIIEKRQSVAFWCNPISGHATLYWYQQILGQGPKLLIQFQNNGVVDDSQLPKDRFSAERLKGVDSTLKIQPAKLEDSAVYLCASSIDNTNTGELFFGEGSRLTVL.

The J gene is TRBJ1-5, the V gene TRBV7-2, with 9 bases matching TRBD1. V shed 2 bases and J 6 bases; nucleotides not matched to a gene: 8. This CDR3 is 16 amino acids long. Germline assignment: CDR1 SGHTA and CDR2 FQGNSA. The CDR3 nucleotides are TGTGCCAGCAGCTTACAGGGGACAGGGACTGGTCAGCCCCAGCATTTT. This gives the protein CASSLQGTGTGQPQHF. Using reference TRBV7-2 and TRBJ1-5 for the parts outside the CDR3, the full variable domain is GAGVSQSPSNKVTEKGKDVELRCDPISGHTALYWYRQSLGQGLEFLIYFQGNSAPDKSGLPSDRFSAERTGGSVSTLTIQRTQQEDSAVYLCASSLQGTGTGQPQHFGDGTRLSIL.

This chain links TRBV29-1 with TRBJ1-3, with D tentatively TRBD1 (5 bases). The V end was cut by 2 bases, the J end by 7 bases, with 12 bases between. This CDR3 spans 13 amino acids. Germline V CDR1 and CDR2: SQVTM, ANQGSEA. The CDR3 is CSVEFVQGNTIYF. The CDR3 region has the DNA TGCAGCGTTGAATTTGTCCAGGGCAACACCATATATTTT.

The chain carries TRBV6-5 and TRBJ2-2; D not resolved. Germline CDR1 MNHEY, CDR2 SVGAGI. The V gene lost 5 bases and the J gene lost 6 bases, with 13 bases spanning the gap. The CDR3 is made up of 14 amino acids. DNA for the CDR3: TGTGCCAGCAGTAACCTATTTTCGCCCGGGGAGCTGTTTTTT. Translated, it gives CASSNLFSPGELFF.

As for this clone: This CDR3 is missing its conserved last phenylalanine or tryptophan, likely due to a read error. The DNA is omitted, as the CDR3 cannot be located on it reliably, and the CDR3 follows TCRdb's listing. The rearrangement uses TRBV6-1 and TRBJ2-3; TRBD2 was called by the table and not checked on the DNA. The CDR3 is 11 residues long, counting both termini. Germline V gives CDR1 MNHNS, CDR2 SASEGT. CDR3 protein: CASSEEGTGLL.

CDR3 coding DNA: TGTGCCAGCAGCTTTCCGGGTGCGCATTATGGCTACACCTTC. Residues: CASSFPGAHYGYTF. V gene TRBV7-9 combines with J gene TRBJ1-2; D unresolved. Germline CDR1 SEHNR, CDR2 FQNEAQ (reference sequence). This CDR3 contains 14 residues. V was pared by 3 bases and J by 5 bases, with 13 bases between.

The V gene is TRBV11-3, the J gene TRBJ2-3; TRBD2 matches 12 bases. The CDR3 is 17 residues long. The V segment lost 0 bases and the J segment 4 bases; nucleotides outside the gene matches: 5. CDR1 is SGHNT, CDR2 YENEEA, per germline. Written as DNA, the CDR3 is TGTGCCAGCAGCTTAGACGGACTAGCGGGAACCCCAGATACGCAGTATTTT. This sequence encodes CASSLDGLAGTPDTQYF.

The chain carries TRBV28 and TRBJ1-2; tentatively, D is TRBD1 (6 bases). Germline values: CDR1 MDHEN, CDR2 SYDVKM. There are 11 residues in the CDR3. V lost 7 bases, J lost 5 bases, and 8 bases lay in between. In DNA, the CDR3 is TGTGCCAGCAAGGGGGGGTATGGCTACACCTTC. Its translation: CASKGGYGYTF.

V is TRBV5-4 and J is TRBJ2-7, with D tentatively TRBD1 (5 bases). Deletions cut 3 bases from V and 1 base from J, with 17 bases between. The germline gives CDR1 SGHNT, CDR2 YYREEE (reference sequence). The CDR3 runs to 16 residues. In nucleotides, the CDR3 is TGTGCCAGCAGCTCCCTAGGGGCCGGAAGGTCCTACGAGCAGTACTTC. This sequence encodes CASSSLGAGRSYEQYF.

The chain employs TRBV18 and TRBJ1-3; weak D call: TRBD1 (6 bases). The CDR3 has 18 amino acids. Trimming pared 1 base from V and 4 bases from J, leaving 20 bases between. Germline V gene sequence: CDR1 KGHSH, CDR2 LQKENI. The CDR3, as DNA: TGTGCCAGCTCACCACTTCCCGGACAGTTCGCGCAGGGAAACACCATATATTTT. Translated: CASSPLPGQFAQGNTIYF.

This sequence joins TRBV4-1 and TRBJ2-7, with TRBD1 matching 9 bases. The trim removed 4 bases at V and 1 base at J, leaving 11 bases unmatched. The CDR3 is 17 amino acids. Germline loops: CDR1 MGHRA, CDR2 YSYEKL. DNA of the CDR3: TGCGCCAGCAGCCCTATTGGAAAGGGACAGGGATCCTACGAGCAGTACTTC. It translates to CASSPIGKGQGSYEQYF.

The chain links TRBV4-1 to TRBJ1-4; D is ambiguous. CDR3 length: 14 amino acids. Germline V CDR1 and CDR2: MGHRA, YSYEKL. V gave up 1 base and J gave up 8 bases, with 11 bases separating them. CDR3: CASSQVEFLEKLFF. For the CDR3, the DNA is TGCGCCAGCAGCCAAGTAGAGTTTCTGGAAAAACTGTTTTTT.

This clone was observed a single time. J is TRBJ2-1 and V is TRBV7-2, with 9 bases lining up with TRBD2. The J segment lost 2 bases and the V segment lost 1 base, leaving 0 bases of the junction unmatched. Germline V CDR1 and CDR2: SGHTA, FQGNSA. CDR3 size: 15 residues. This chain's CDR3 is CASSLVAGAYNEQFF. CDR3 nucleotides: TGTGCCAGCAGCTTAGTAGCGGGGGCCTACAATGAGCAGTTCTTC.

The chain has TRBV15 and TRBJ1-1, with D possibly matching TRBD1 (5 bases). V lost 3 bases and J 3 bases, leaving 14 bases between the germline ends. From germline, CDR1 is LNHNV and CDR2 YYDKDF (reference sequence). The CDR3 runs to 15 residues. CDR3 DNA sequence: TGTGCCACCAGCAGGGGAGGGACGTCGTACACTGAAGCTTTCTTT. This sequence encodes CATSRGGTSYTEAFF.

The V and J genes are TRBV19 and TRBJ2-7; 9 positions agree with TRBD2. V lost 5 bases to trimming and J lost 5 bases; unmatched junction nucleotides: 10. CDR1 LNHDA and CDR2 SQIVND come from the germline V gene (reference sequence). The CDR3 is 15 residues long. CDR3 in amino acids: CASSPRSGGNHEQYF. The CDR3 nucleotides are TGTGCCAGTAGTCCCCGTAGCGGGGGAAACCACGAGCAGTACTTC.

The V call is TRBV18, the J call TRBJ2-1; 14 bases align to TRBD2. The junction had 5 bases not matched to a gene; V was cut back by 2 bases and J by 2 bases. The V gene's germline CDR1 is KGHSH and CDR2 LQKENI. The CDR3 is 18 residues long. CDR3 residues: CASSPGTSGSRTYNEQFF. The DNA of the CDR3 is TGTGCCAGCTCACCAGGGACTAGCGGGAGTCGAACCTACAATGAGCAGTTCTTC.

This clone has a handful of counts. This chain joins TRBV19 and TRBJ1-5; 7 bases agree with TRBD1. CDR1 is LNHDA and CDR2 is SQIVND in the germline V gene (reference sequence). J lost 5 bases, V lost 5 bases, and 9 bases had no gene match. The CDR3 consists of 15 residues. The DNA of the CDR3 is TGTGCCAGTAGTGGGGGACAGAGCAGCCATCAGCCCCAGCATTTT. As protein: CASSGGQSSHQPQHF.

The chain couples TRBV5-6 to TRBJ2-7; tentatively, D is TRBD1 (6 bases). This CDR3 spans 14 amino acids. The V end lost 4 bases, the J end lost 3 bases, and 14 bases lay between the germline ends. Per the germline V gene, CDR1 is SGHDT and CDR2 is YYEEEE. CDR3 sequence: CASSPRAGDYEQYF. The DNA of the CDR3 is TGTGCCAGCAGCCCCAGAGCAGGGGACTACGAGCAGTACTTC.

The chain has TRBV7-9 and TRBJ1-6; D call uncertain. CDR1 and CDR2 (germline): SEHNR, FQNEAQ (reference sequence). Trimming took 1 base from V and 5 from J, leaving 15 bases between them. The CDR3 is 17 residues long. Here the CDR3 reads CASSLEDAVADNSPLHF. In DNA, the CDR3 is TGTGCCAGCAGCTTAGAAGACGCGGTGGCAGATAATTCACCCCTCCACTTT.

The V call is TRBV5-1, the J call TRBJ2-1; 15 positions agree with TRBD2. The CDR3 runs to 20 residues. The trim removed 5 bases at V and 3 bases at J, leaving 15 bases unmatched. Per germline, CDR1 SGHRS and CDR2 YFSETQ. DNA for the CDR3: TGCGCCAGCAGTTCGGCCGGGGGACTAGCGGGAGGTCGTCACTACAATGAGCAGTTCTTC. Its protein is CASSSAGGLAGGRHYNEQFF.

CDR3: CASTRLPLASGSSYNEQFF. The DNA for the CDR3 is TGTGCCAGCACCCGCTTACCTCTGGCTAGCGGGAGCTCCTACAATGAGCAGTTCTTC. This chain uses TRBV11-2 with TRBJ2-1; TRBD2 matches at 10 bases. Germline V gene lookup returns CDR1 SGHAT and CDR2 FQNNGV. The CDR3 is 19 residues long. V was pared by 7 bases and J by 0 bases, with 15 bases of the junction left unmatched.

This chain uses TRBV7-9 with TRBJ2-3, with D possibly matching TRBD2 (5 bases). Trimming stripped 0 bases from V and 0 bases from J, with 13 bases between. This CDR3 comprises 17 residues. Germline CDR1 reads SEHNR; CDR2 reads FQNEAQ (reference sequence). CDR3 bases: TGTGCCAGCAGCTTAGCGCTTGGCGGGCTTAGCACAGATACGCAGTATTTT. It encodes CASSLALGGLSTDTQYF.

The chain uses TRBV9 and TRBJ2-1; TRBD2 agrees at 7 bases. CDR1 SGDLS and CDR2 YYNGEE come from the germline V gene. CDR3 size: 18 residues. With V trimmed by 5 bases and J by 6 bases, 20 bases remained unmatched. The CDR3 loop is CASSHLKVEAGEANEQFF. The DNA for the CDR3 is TGTGCCAGCAGTCACCTCAAGGTGGAGGCGGGGGAGGCCAATGAGCAGTTCTTC.

This clone was seen once. The CDR3 region has the DNA TGTGCCAGCAGCACCCGGGACAGGTTCACCGGGGAGCTGTTTTTT. Translating it yields CASSTRDRFTGELFF. The genes are TRBV7-2 and TRBJ2-2; TRBD1 matches 8 bases. Trimming at V came to 5 bases and at J to 4 bases, leaving 6 bases not matched to a gene. The CDR3 consists of 15 residues. In germline, CDR1 is SGHTA, CDR2 FQGNSA.